These T cell receptor beta chains were read from a single sample in a study of cytomegalovirus exposure and HLA in healthy donors. Method: immunoSEQ multiplex PCR; TCRdb's copy keeps in-frame clones and lacks some. This table has more than 85,000 clones, under 85% appearing once. The sample consisted of PBMCs. These TCRs come from a woman aged 40-49 years in good health and CMV-seropositive. Both conserved end residues are part of each CDR3. Each record gives: J gene, D gene, V gene, clone size, CDR3 DNA, CDR3 protein. A D gene is named only where the DNA matches it firmly. Some rows mark clone size as missing; the rest say once, few, many or name a class of expanded clone.

>TRBJ1-5|NA|TRBV2|NA
TGTGCCAGCAGTGACGGCGACTACCGCAATCAGCCCCAGCATTTT
CASSDGDYRNQPQHF
>TRBJ2-6|TRBD1|TRBV7-2|few
TGTGCCAGCAGCTTATATTCGACAGGGACACCCGGGGCCAACGTCCTGACTTTC
CASSLYSTGTPGANVLTF
>TRBJ2-6|NA|TRBV7-9|NA
TGTGCCAGCAGCCCCTCTCCCAGGGGGGTTTTTGCTGGGGCCAACGTCCTGACTTTC
CASSPSPRGVFAGANVLTF
>TRBJ1-6|NA|TRBV6-5|NA
TGTGCCAGCAGTTACTCGAGCGGGGCAGGGGATTCACCCCTCCACTTT
CASSYSSGAGDSPLHF
>TRBJ2-3|TRBD2|TRBV28|NA
TGTGCCAGCAGTTCGTCTAGCGGGACTAGCACAGATACGCAGTATTTT
CASSSSSGTSTDTQYF
>TRBJ2-7|TRBD2|TRBV11-2|NA
TGTGCCAGCAGCGACCCGCTAGCGGGAGGATACTACGAGCAGTACTTC
CASSDPLAGGYYEQYF
>TRBJ2-7|TRBD2|TRBV19|NA
TGTGCCAGTAGTAGAAGGGAGGGGCCCGAGCAGTACTTC
CASSRREGPEQYF
>TRBJ1-1|TRBD1|TRBV5-4|NA
TGTGCCAGCAGCTTGGCGGGACAGGGAAGGTACACTGAAGCTTTCTTT
CASSLAGQGRYTEAFF
>TRBJ2-3|NA|TRBV29-1|NA
TGCAGCGTTGACGAGGCAGGGTCGGAAGATACGCAGTATTTT
CSVDEAGSEDTQYF
>TRBJ1-1|NA|TRBV11-2|NA
TGTGCCAGCAGCTTAGAGAGAGGGACTGAAGTTTTCTTT
CASSLERGTEVFF
>TRBJ2-3|TRBD2|TRBV4-2|NA
TGTGCCAGCAAACTAAGTAGCGGGGCAACAGATACGCAGTATTTT
CASKLSSGATDTQYF
>TRBJ2-7|NA|TRBV10-3|NA
TGTGCCATCAGTGAACGACAGTACAGTGCCGAGCAGTACTTC
CAISERQYSAEQYF
>TRBJ2-5|TRBD1|TRBV7-2|once
TGTGCCAGCAGCTTAGGATGGCGGGACAGGCAAGAGACCCAGTACTTC
CASSLGWRDRQETQYF
>TRBJ2-1|NA|TRBV5-1|NA
TGCGCCAGCAGCTTCAGCGGTAAAAATGAGCAGTTCTTC
CASSFSGKNEQFF
>TRBJ2-7|NA|TRBV28|NA
TGTGCCAGCAGTTCACAGGGTTCCTACGAGCAGTACTTC
CASSSQGSYEQYF
>TRBJ2-1|NA|TRBV10-3|NA
TGTGCCATCAGTGAGTCGACCCCAGGTAGGGGGGGGGCCGGCGAGCAGTTCTTC
CAISESTPGRGGAGEQFF
>TRBJ1-4|NA|TRBV5-8|NA
TGTGCCAGCAGCTTGGGACCTCTGCTAGCGGATGAAAAACTGTTTTTT
CASSLGPLLADEKLFF
>TRBJ1-1|NA|TRBV14|NA
TGTGCCAGCAGCCAAGTGAGGGCTTACAACACTGAAGCTTTCTTT
CASSQVRAYNTEAFF
>TRBJ2-5|TRBD1|TRBV6-1|NA
TGTGCCAGCCGACAGGGTTCGCAAGAGACCCAGTACTTC
CASRQGSQETQYF
>TRBJ1-3|TRBD1|TRBV6-5|NA
TGTGCCAGCAGGCGGGACAGGGGCTCTGGAAACACCATATATTTT
CASRRDRGSGNTIYF
>TRBJ1-1|NA|TRBV11-2|few
TGTGCCAGCAGCCCCGAACGAGGGTTAGCTTTCTTT
CASSPERGLAFF
>TRBJ2-7|NA|TRBV4-3|NA
TGCGCCAGCAGCCAGGCCCTAATCAGGGTCTGGAGCCTCTACGAGCAGTACTTC
CASSQALIRVWSLYEQYF
>TRBJ2-5|TRBD2|TRBV7-8|NA
TGTGCCAGCAGCTTAGCGCCAGGGCGGGGGGGGTTACGTGAGGAGACCCAGTACTTC
CASSLAPGRGGLREETQYF
>TRBJ1-2|NA|TRBV28|once
TGTGCCAGCAGTTCCGAGCCGGGTTACTCTAGAGGCTACACCTTC
CASSSEPGYSRGYTF
>TRBJ2-7|NA|TRBV7-2|NA
TGTGCCAGCAGCTTACTCCGGTCCTACGAGCAGTACTTC
CASSLLRSYEQYF
>TRBJ2-7|NA|TRBV6-1|NA
TGTGCCAGCAGCAGAGGACAGCTACCCGAGCAGTACTTC
CASSRGQLPEQYF
>TRBJ2-2|NA|TRBV19|few
TGTGCCAGTAGTATAGCAGGGTATAACACCGGGGAGCTGTTTTTT
CASSIAGYNTGELFF
>TRBJ1-1|NA|TRBV4-3|NA
TGCGCCAGCAGCCAAGACTCATCGGACACTGAAGCTTTCTTT
CASSQDSSDTEAFF
>TRBJ2-7|NA|TRBV19|NA
TGTGCCAGTAGCCCGGGACACCCCTACGAGCAGTACTTC
CASSPGHPYEQYF
>TRBJ2-3|TRBD2|TRBV5-1|NA
TGCGCCAGCAGCTCCCCCGAGCTAGCGGGGGGTACGCAGTATTTT
CASSSPELAGGTQYF
>TRBJ1-2|TRBD1|TRBV6-6|NA
TGTGCCAGCGGTAACACAGGGGCCAACTATGGCTACACCTTC
CASGNTGANYGYTF
>TRBJ2-5|TRBD2|TRBV27|NA
TGTGCCACCAGTCCCGGGACTAGCCCGCGGACGGAGACCCAGTACTTC
CATSPGTSPRTETQYF
>TRBJ1-1|NA|TRBV10-3|NA
TGTGCCACAAGGGGGAGCACTGAAGCTTTCTTT
CATRGSTEAFF
>TRBJ2-7|TRBD2|TRBV28|NA
TGTGCCAGCAGGGCTAGCGGGGGGGCCTACGAGCAGTACTTC
CASRASGGAYEQYF
>TRBJ1-3|NA|TRBV6-6|NA
TGTGCCAGCGCACGAGTCTCTGGAAACACCATATATTTT
CASARVSGNTIYF
>TRBJ1-6|TRBD1|TRBV27|NA
TGTGCCACCAGCTTAGGGACAGGGGAATATTCACCCCTCCACTTT
CATSLGTGEYSPLHF
>TRBJ2-3|NA|TRBV28|once
TGTGCCAGCAGTCCACAATTCACAGATACGCAGTATTTT
CASSPQFTDTQYF
>TRBJ2-1|TRBD2|TRBV4-2|NA
TGTGCCAGCAGCCAAGGGAACTTAGCGGGGGTTGAGCAGTTCTTC
CASSQGNLAGVEQFF
>TRBJ2-3|TRBD1|TRBV28|NA
TGTGCCAGCAGTAAGGACAGGGGGCGGGATACGCAGTATTTT
CASSKDRGRDTQYF
>TRBJ2-2|NA|TRBV11-2|NA
TGTGCCAGCAGCTTAGACCTCCCGAACACCGGGGAGCTGTTTTTT
CASSLDLPNTGELFF
>TRBJ1-2|NA|TRBV18|few
TGTGCCAGCTCACCTATACAGGGCGGACGCGACTATGGCTACACCTTC
CASSPIQGGRDYGYTF
>TRBJ2-1|TRBD2|TRBV18|NA
TGTGCCAGCTCACCTCGGGGCAAGCGGGGGGATGAGCAGTTCTTC
CASSPRGKRGDEQFF
>TRBJ2-1|NA|TRBV29-1|NA
TGCAGCGTTGATTACGGGAGCTCCTACAATGAGCAGTTCTTC
CSVDYGSSYNEQFF
>TRBJ2-3|NA|TRBV5-6|few
TGTGCCAGCAGCCCGCGCTGGTCTGGAGATACGCAGTATTTT
CASSPRWSGDTQYF
>TRBJ2-2|TRBD1|TRBV10-2|NA
TGCGCCAGGGGGACAGGGAGGGCCGGGGAGCTGTTTTTT
CARGTGRAGELFF
>TRBJ2-7|NA|TRBV7-8|NA
TGTGCCAGCAGCTTGAGACAGGAAGGCGAGCAGTACTTC
CASSLRQEGEQYF
>TRBJ1-1|TRBD1|TRBV9|few
TGTGCCAGCAGCGTACAGGGGACAGGGGTCACTGAAGCTTTCTTT
CASSVQGTGVTEAFF
>TRBJ1-2|NA|TRBV10-3|NA
TGTGCCATCAGTGAGTCCCCTTGGGCCTATGGCTACACCTTC
CAISESPWAYGYTF
>TRBJ2-7|TRBD2|TRBV18|NA
TGTGCCAGCTCACCTTTCAGCGGGGGGTTCGGGATCGAGCAGTACTTC
CASSPFSGGFGIEQYF
>TRBJ2-7|TRBD1|TRBV7-8|NA
TGTGCCAGCAGCGGCCGGGACAGTCCCTACGAGCAGTACTTC
CASSGRDSPYEQYF
>TRBJ2-1|TRBD2|TRBV10-3|NA
TGTGCCATCAGAGAACCTCTTAAGCGGGAGATTAGGAATGAGCAGTTCTTC
CAIREPLKREIRNEQFF
>TRBJ1-4|NA|TRBV7-9|NA
TGTTCCAGCAGCAGACCCCGTGGGGGCGTAGGTGAAAAACTGTTTTTT
CSSSRPRGGVGEKLFF
>TRBJ1-5|TRBD1|TRBV5-1|NA
TGCGCCAGCAGCTTGGGAGGGACAGGCGGTCCCCAGCATTTT
CASSLGGTGGPQHF
>TRBJ1-1|TRBD1|TRBV11-1|NA
TGTGCCAGCAGCCCCGGACAGGGGGACACTGAAGCTTTCTTT
CASSPGQGDTEAFF